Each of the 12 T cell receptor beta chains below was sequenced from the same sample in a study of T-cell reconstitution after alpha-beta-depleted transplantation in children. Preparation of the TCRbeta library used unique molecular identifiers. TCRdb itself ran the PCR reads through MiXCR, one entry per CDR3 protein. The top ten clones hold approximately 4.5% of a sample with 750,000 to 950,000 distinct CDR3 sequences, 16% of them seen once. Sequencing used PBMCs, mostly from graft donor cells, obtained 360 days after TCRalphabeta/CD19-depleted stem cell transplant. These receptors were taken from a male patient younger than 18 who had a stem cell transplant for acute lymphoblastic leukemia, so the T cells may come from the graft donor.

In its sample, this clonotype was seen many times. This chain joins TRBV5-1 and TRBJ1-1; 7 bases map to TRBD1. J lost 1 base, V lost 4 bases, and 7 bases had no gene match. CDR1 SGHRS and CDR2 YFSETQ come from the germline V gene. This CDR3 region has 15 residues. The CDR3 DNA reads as TGCGCCAGCAGCCGACAGGGAGAGACGAACACTGAAGCTTTCTTT. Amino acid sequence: CASSRQGETNTEAFF.

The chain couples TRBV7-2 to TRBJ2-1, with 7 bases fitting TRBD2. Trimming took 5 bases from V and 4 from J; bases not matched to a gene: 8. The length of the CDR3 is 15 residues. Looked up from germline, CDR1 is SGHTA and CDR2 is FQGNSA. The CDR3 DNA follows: TGTGCCAGCAGCGCCTGGGGAGCGGGATACAATGAGCAGTTCTTC. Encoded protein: CASSAWGAGYNEQFF.

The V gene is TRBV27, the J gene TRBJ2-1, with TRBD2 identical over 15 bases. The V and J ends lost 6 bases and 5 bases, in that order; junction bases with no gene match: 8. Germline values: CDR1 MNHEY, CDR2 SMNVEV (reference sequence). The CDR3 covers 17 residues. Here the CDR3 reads CASRRLGTSGGNNEQFF. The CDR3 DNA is TGTGCCAGCAGGAGGCTCGGGACTAGCGGGGGGAACAATGAGCAGTTCTTC.

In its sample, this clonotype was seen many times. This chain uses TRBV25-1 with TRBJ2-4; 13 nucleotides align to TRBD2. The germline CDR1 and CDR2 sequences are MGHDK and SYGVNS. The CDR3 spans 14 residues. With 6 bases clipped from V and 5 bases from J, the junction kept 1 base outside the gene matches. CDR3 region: CASRLAGGQNIQYF. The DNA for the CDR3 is TGTGCCAGCAGACTAGCGGGAGGGCAAAACATTCAGTACTTC.

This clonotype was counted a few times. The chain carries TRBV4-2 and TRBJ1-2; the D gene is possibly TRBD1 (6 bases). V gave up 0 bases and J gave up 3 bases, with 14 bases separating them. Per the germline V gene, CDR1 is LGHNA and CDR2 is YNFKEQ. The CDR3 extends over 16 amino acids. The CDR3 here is CASSQDLHRADYGYTF. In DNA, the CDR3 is TGTGCCAGCAGCCAAGATCTGCACAGGGCGGACTATGGCTACACCTTC.

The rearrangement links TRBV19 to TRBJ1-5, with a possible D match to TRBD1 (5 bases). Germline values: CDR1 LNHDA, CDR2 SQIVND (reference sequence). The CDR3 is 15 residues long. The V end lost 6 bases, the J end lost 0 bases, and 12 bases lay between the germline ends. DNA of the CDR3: TGTGCCAGTAGCTTGACAGATTATAGCAATCAGCCCCAGCATTTT. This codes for CASSLTDYSNQPQHF. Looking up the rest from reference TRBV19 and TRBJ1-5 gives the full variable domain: DGGITQSPKYLFRKEGQNVTLSCEQNLNHDAMYWYRQDPGQGLRLIYYSQIVNDFQKGDIAEGYSVSREKKESFPLTVTSAQKNPTAFYLCASSLTDYSNQPQHFGDGTRLSIL.

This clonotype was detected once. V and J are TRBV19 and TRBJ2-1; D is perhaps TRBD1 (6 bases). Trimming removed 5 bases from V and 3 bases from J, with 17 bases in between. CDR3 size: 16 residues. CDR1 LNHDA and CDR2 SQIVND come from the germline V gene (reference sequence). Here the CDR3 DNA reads TGTGCCAGTAGTTGGCAGGGGCGATTCGGCTACAATGAGCAGTTCTTC. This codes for CASSWQGRFGYNEQFF.

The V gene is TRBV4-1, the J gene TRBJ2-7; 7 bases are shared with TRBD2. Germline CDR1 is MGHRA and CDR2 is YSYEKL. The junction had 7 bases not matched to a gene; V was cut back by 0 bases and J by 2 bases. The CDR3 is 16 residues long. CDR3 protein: CASSQEDSGYTYEQYF. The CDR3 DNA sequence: TGCGCCAGCAGCCAAGAGGATAGCGGGTATACCTACGAGCAGTACTTC.

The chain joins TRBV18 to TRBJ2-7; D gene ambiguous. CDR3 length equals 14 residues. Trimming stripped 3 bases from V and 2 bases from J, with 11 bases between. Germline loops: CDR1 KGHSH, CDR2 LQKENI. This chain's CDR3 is CASSPLGRAYEQYF. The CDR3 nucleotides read TGTGCCAGCTCACCTTTGGGCAGAGCCTACGAGCAGTACTTC.

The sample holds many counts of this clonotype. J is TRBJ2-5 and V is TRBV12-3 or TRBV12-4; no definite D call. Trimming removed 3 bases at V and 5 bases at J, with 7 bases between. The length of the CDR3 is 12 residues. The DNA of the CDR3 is TGTGCCAGCAGTTTCTTGGGGGAGACCCAGTACTTC. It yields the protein CASSFLGETQYF.

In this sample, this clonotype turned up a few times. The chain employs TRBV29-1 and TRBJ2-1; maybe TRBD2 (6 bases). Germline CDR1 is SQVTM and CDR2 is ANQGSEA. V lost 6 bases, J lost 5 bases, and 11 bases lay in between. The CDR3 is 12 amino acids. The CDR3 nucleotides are TGCAGCGTCCCAGGACTAAACAATGAGCAGTTCTTC. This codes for CSVPGLNNEQFF.

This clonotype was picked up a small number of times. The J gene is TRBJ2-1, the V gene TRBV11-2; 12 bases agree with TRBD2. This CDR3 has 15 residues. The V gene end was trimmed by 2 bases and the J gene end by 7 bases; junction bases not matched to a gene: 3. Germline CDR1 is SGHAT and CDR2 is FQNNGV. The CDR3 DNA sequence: TGTGCCAGCAGCTTACCGACTAGCGGGAGAAATGAGCAGTTCTTC. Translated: CASSLPTSGRNEQFF.